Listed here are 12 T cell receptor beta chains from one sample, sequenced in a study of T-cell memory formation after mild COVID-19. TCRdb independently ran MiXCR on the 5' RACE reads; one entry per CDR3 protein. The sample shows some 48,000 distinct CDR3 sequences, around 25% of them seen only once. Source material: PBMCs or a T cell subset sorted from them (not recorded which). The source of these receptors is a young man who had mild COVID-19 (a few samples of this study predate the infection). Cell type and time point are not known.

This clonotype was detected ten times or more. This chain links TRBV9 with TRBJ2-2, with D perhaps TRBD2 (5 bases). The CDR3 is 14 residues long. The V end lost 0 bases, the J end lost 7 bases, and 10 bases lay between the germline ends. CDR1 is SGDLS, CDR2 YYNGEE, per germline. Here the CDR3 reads CASSVAYRGGELFF. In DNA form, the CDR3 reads TGTGCCAGCAGCGTAGCTTACCGGGGCGGGGAGCTGTTTTTT.

Here the CDR3 reads CASSWGGNEQFF. The CDR3 DNA reads TGTGCCAGCAGCTGGGGGGGCAATGAGCAGTTCTTC. The V call is TRBV7-9, the J call TRBJ2-1; 7 nucleotides agree with TRBD2. V lost 4 bases, J lost 6 bases, and 0 bases stayed unmatched. This CDR3 region has 12 residues. Germline CDR1 and CDR2: SEHNR and FQNEAQ (reference sequence). Supplemented by reference TRBV7-9 and TRBJ2-1, the full variable domain reads DTGVSQNPRHKITKRGQNVTFRCDPISEHNRLYWYRQTLGQGPEFLTYFQNEAQLEKSRLLSDRFSAERPKGSFSTLEIQRTEQGDSAMYLCASSWGGNEQFFGPGTRLTVL.

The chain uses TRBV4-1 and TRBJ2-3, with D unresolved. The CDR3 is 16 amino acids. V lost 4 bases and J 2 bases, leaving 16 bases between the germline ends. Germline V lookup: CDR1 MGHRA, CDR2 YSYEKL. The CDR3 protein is CASSPTVSGYTDTQYF. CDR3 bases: TGCGCCAGCAGCCCGACGGTCTCCGGGTACACAGATACGCAGTATTTT.

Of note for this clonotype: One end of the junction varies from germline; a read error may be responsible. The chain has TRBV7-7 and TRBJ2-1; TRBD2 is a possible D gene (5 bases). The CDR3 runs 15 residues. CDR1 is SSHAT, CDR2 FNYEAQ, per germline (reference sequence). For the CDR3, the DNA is TGTGCTAGCAGCTTAGGACTGAGCTCCTACAATGAGCAGTTCTTC. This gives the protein CASSLGLSSYNEQFF.

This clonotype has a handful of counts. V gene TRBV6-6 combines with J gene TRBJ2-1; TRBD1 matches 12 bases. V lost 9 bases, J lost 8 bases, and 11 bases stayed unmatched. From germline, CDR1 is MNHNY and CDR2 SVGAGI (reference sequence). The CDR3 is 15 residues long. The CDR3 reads CASFSDGTGGDEQFF. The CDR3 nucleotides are TGTGCCAGTTTTTCGGACGGGACAGGGGGCGATGAGCAGTTCTTC.

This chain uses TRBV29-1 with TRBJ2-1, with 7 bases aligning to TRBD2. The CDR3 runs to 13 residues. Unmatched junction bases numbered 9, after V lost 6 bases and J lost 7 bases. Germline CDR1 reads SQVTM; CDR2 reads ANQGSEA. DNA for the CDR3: TGCAGCGTCGAAAGTTGGGAGGGAAATGAGCAGTTCTTC. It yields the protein CSVESWEGNEQFF.

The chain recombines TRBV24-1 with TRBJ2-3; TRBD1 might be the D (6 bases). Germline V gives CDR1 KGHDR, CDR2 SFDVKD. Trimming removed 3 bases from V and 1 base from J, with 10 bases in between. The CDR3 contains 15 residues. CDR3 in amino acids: CATSDTGTRTDTQYF. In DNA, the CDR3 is TGTGCCACCAGTGATACAGGGACACGCACAGATACGCAGTATTTT.

CDR3 sequence (DNA): TGTGCCAGCAGCGGGGGACAGGGGCCCTCTAGCTCCTACAATGAGCAGTTCTTC. It codes for CASSGGQGPSSSYNEQFF. The V call is TRBV9, the J call TRBJ2-1, with 10 bases aligning to TRBD1. The CDR3 contains 18 residues. The V gene's germline CDR1 is SGDLS and CDR2 YYNGEE. V trimming: 3 bases; J trimming: 0 bases; junction bases outside the gene matches: 9.

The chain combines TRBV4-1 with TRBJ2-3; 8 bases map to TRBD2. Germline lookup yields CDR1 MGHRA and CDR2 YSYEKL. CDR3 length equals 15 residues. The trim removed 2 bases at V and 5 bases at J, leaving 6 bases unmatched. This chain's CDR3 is CASSQTRGVVDTQYF. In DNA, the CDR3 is TGCGCCAGCAGCCAAACGCGGGGGGTCGTAGATACGCAGTATTTT.

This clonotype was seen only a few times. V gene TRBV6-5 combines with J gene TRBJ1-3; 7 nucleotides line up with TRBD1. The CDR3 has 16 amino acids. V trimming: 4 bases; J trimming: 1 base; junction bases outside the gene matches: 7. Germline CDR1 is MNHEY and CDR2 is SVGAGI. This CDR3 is CASSLQGTASGNTIYF. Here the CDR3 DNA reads TGTGCCAGCAGTTTACAGGGGACAGCGTCTGGAAACACCATATATTTT.

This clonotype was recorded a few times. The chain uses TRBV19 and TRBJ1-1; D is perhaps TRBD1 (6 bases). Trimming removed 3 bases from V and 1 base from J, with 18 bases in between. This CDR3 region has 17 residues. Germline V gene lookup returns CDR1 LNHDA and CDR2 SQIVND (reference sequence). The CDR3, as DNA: TGTGCCAGTAGTATTCTCGGCGACAGGTCGAAGAACACTGAAGCTTTCTTT. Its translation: CASSILGDRSKNTEAFF.

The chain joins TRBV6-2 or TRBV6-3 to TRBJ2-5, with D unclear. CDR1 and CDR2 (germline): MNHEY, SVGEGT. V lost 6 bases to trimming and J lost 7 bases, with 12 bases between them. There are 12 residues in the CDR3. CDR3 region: CASSDGSRTQYF. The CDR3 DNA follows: TGTGCCAGCAGCGACGGGTCTAGGACCCAGTACTTC.